The next 20 T cell receptor beta chains were all read from a single sample in a study of cytomegalovirus exposure and HLA in healthy donors. Vbeta (60) and Jbeta (13) primers were used in the PCR. Some clones are missing from TCRdb's copy, which holds only in-frame ones; the method was immunoSEQ multiplex PCR. The sample contains around 200,000 clones, roughly 80% of which appear only once. The sequenced sample consisted of PBMCs. The source of these receptors is a man in his forties or fifties in good health and CMV-seronegative.

In its sample, this clone was seen a few times. The V call is TRBV18, the J call TRBJ2-7; D may be TRBD1 (6 bases). The V end was cut by 3 bases, the J end by 0 bases, with 12 bases between. Per germline, CDR1 KGHSH and CDR2 LQKENI. The CDR3 sequence is 15 residues long. The DNA for the CDR3 is TGTGCCAGCTCACCGGTAGTGGACAGCTCCTACGAGCAGTACTTC. Translated: CASSPVVDSSYEQYF.

The chain carries TRBV13 and TRBJ2-7; D is possibly TRBD1 (6 bases). Between the trimmed V and J ends, which lost 6 bases and 0 bases, there was a span of 15 bases. From germline, CDR1 is PRHDT and CDR2 FYEKMQ (reference sequence). The CDR3 extends over 15 amino acids. CDR3 bases: TGTGCCAGCAGGGAACAGGGCGTAAGCTCCTACGAGCAGTACTTC. Amino acid sequence: CASREQGVSSYEQYF.

This chain links TRBV7-9 with TRBJ2-1, with 7 positions matching TRBD2. In germline, CDR1 is SEHNR, CDR2 FQNEAQ (reference sequence). This CDR3 is 16 amino acids long. Trimming took 5 bases from V and 3 from J; bases not matched to a gene: 10. For the CDR3, the DNA is TGTGCCAGCAGCCGTGTTGTGGGAGGGAGCTACAATGAGCAGTTCTTC. Its translation is CASSRVVGGSYNEQFF.

CDR3 DNA sequence: TGTGCCAGCAGCTACGATCGGACTGAAGCTTTCTTT. Translated, it gives CASSYDRTEAFF. The V and J genes are TRBV5-6 and TRBJ1-1; D ambiguous. The germline gives CDR1 SGHDT, CDR2 YYEEEE. The CDR3 consists of 12 residues. The V end lost 3 bases, the J end lost 5 bases, and 8 bases lay between the germline ends.

V gene TRBV28 combines with J gene TRBJ2-7, with D perhaps matching TRBD1 (6 bases). Germline CDR1 is MDHEN and CDR2 is SYDVKM. Between the trimmed V and J ends, which lost 8 bases and 5 bases, there was a span of 19 bases. This CDR3 contains 14 residues. DNA for the CDR3: TGTGCCAGCGGGTTACAGGGAAAAGACCACGAGCAGTACTTC. Its translation: CASGLQGKDHEQYF.

V usage is TRBV28 and J usage is TRBJ2-1, with D perhaps matching TRBD2 (6 bases). The V end was cut by 2 bases, the J end by 0 bases, with 11 bases between. The CDR3 is made up of 16 amino acids. Germline-derived CDR1 and CDR2 are MDHEN and SYDVKM. The CDR3 DNA sequence: TGTGCCAGCAGTTTAGATTCGCGGGGCTCCTACAATGAGCAGTTCTTC. Translation gives CASSLDSRGSYNEQFF.

This clone was observed a few times. The V and J genes are TRBV29-1 and TRBJ1-3, with D unresolved. CDR3 length: 14 amino acids. CDR1 and CDR2 from the germline V gene are SQVTM and ANQGSEA. V lost 0 bases and J lost 5, with 11 bases in between. CDR3 nucleotide sequence: TGCAGCGTTGAAGATCTGGGCGTTAGAAACACCATATATTTT. Its protein is CSVEDLGVRNTIYF.

The J gene is TRBJ1-2, the V gene TRBV11-2; TRBD1 matches 8 bases. The J segment lost 7 bases and the V segment lost 1 base, leaving 5 bases of the junction unmatched. Looked up from germline, CDR1 is SGHAT and CDR2 is FQNNGV. The CDR3 has 14 amino acids. The CDR3 loop reads CASSLGTGHGGYTF. The CDR3, as DNA: TGTGCCAGCAGCTTAGGGACAGGGCATGGTGGCTACACCTTC.

The J gene is TRBJ2-3, the V gene TRBV9; 8 bases map to TRBD1. Trimming took 5 bases from V and 3 from J; bases not matched to a gene: 5. CDR1 is SGDLS, CDR2 YYNGEE, per germline. The CDR3 sequence is 14 residues long. The CDR3 DNA sequence: TGTGCCAGCAGTGACAGGGGATGGACAGATACGCAGTATTTT. Translation gives CASSDRGWTDTQYF.

This clone was seen more than once but under ten times. The rearrangement joins TRBV15 to TRBJ2-5, with 8 bases that match TRBD2. CDR1 LNHNV and CDR2 YYDKDF come from the germline V gene (reference sequence). Losses at the gene ends were 6 bases for V and 2 bases for J; bases not matched to a gene: 11. This CDR3 is built from 16 residues. CDR3 nucleotides: TGTGCCACCAGAAGGAATAGCGGGGCCCAACAAGAGACCCAGTACTTC. Its translation is CATRRNSGAQQETQYF.

This chain links TRBV7-9 with TRBJ1-5; TRBD1 is a possible D gene (6 bases). V shed 5 bases and J shed 2 bases, with 13 bases lying between them. The CDR3 runs 15 residues. From germline, CDR1 is SEHNR and CDR2 FQNEAQ (reference sequence). Here the CDR3 reads CASSPGGGRNQPQHF. CDR3 in DNA: TGTGCCAGCAGCCCCGGGGGGGGCCGCAATCAGCCCCAGCATTTT.

This chain uses TRBV5-1 with TRBJ2-7; D might be TRBD2 (6 bases). Trimming removed 5 bases from V and 3 bases from J, with 18 bases in between. Germline assignment: CDR1 SGHRS and CDR2 YFSETQ. CDR3 length equals 15 residues. The CDR3 region has the DNA TGCGCCAGCAGGGACATTCGCGGGGCACTCTACGAGCAGTACTTC. As protein: CASRDIRGALYEQYF.

The V and J genes are TRBV7-8 and TRBJ2-7; maybe TRBD1 (6 bases). The CDR3 covers 15 residues. Germline CDR1 is SGHVS and CDR2 is FQNEAQ. V was cut by 5 bases and J by 3 bases, with 17 bases left in between. CDR3 in amino acids: CASSPRGNSGYEQYF. The CDR3 bases are TGTGCCAGCAGCCCAAGGGGGAATTCCGGCTACGAGCAGTACTTC.

This chain joins TRBV7-3 and TRBJ2-6; D possibly corresponds to TRBD1 (5 bases). Germline loops: CDR1 SGHTA, CDR2 FQGTGA. CDR3 length: 16 amino acids. V was clipped by 3 bases and J by 2 bases, with 11 bases between them. CDR3 sequence reads: CASSFQGKPGANVLTF. In DNA, the CDR3 is TGTGCCAGCAGCTTCCAGGGTAAACCTGGGGCCAACGTCCTGACTTTC.

The CDR3 DNA follows: TGCGCCAGCAGCTTGGCCGGGGAAGAGACCTTC. Translated, it gives CASSLAGEETF. V and J are TRBV5-1 and TRBJ1-2; no clear D. This CDR3 is 11 amino acids long. Germline V gives CDR1 SGHRS, CDR2 YFSETQ. V was cut by 0 bases and J by 14 bases, with 11 bases left in between.

V is TRBV5-1 and J is TRBJ2-3, with 9 bases lining up with TRBD2. The CDR3 has 16 residues. Trimming removed 1 base from V and 4 bases from J; junction bases left unmatched: 7. Germline CDR1 SGHRS, CDR2 YFSETQ. The CDR3 DNA is TGCGCCAGCAGCTTGATGGCTAGCGGGAAGTCAGATACGCAGTATTTT. Residues: CASSLMASGKSDTQYF.

This sequence joins TRBV7-3 and TRBJ2-3, with 13 bases aligning to TRBD2. Per the germline V gene, CDR1 is SGHTA and CDR2 is FQGTGA. The CDR3 loop spans 15 amino acids. The V and J ends lost 5 bases and 6 bases, in that order; junction bases with no gene match: 5. The CDR3 loop reads CASSRGLAGADTQYF. Written as DNA, the CDR3 is TGTGCCAGCAGCCGAGGACTAGCGGGAGCGGATACGCAGTATTTT.

The chain employs TRBV7-9 and TRBJ1-1; perhaps TRBD1 as D (5 bases). V was pared by 3 bases and J by 6 bases, with 14 bases between. Germline V gene lookup returns CDR1 SEHNR and CDR2 FQNEAQ (reference sequence). CDR3 size: 14 residues. The CDR3, as DNA: TGTGCCAGCAGCTTTTTTTCAGGGCCATCTGAAGCTTTCTTT. Protein: CASSFFSGPSEAFF.

The genes are TRBV7-8 and TRBJ1-1; possible D gene TRBD1, 6 bases. In germline, CDR1 is SGHVS, CDR2 FQNEAQ. The CDR3 length is 12 residues. Between the trimmed V and J ends, which lost 5 bases and 11 bases, there was a span of 15 bases. The CDR3 region has the DNA TGTGCCAGCAGCCCAAACAGGGTTCACGCTTTCTTT. As protein: CASSPNRVHAFF.

This clone was detected a few times. The gene calls are TRBV18 and TRBJ1-1; D is ambiguous. The CDR3 sequence is 15 residues long. Germline V gene lookup returns CDR1 KGHSH and CDR2 LQKENI. V lost 2 bases to trimming and J lost 3 bases, with 13 bases between them. In DNA form, the CDR3 reads TGTGCCAGCTCACCAACCTCCTACCTGTACACTGAAGCTTTCTTT. Translation: CASSPTSYLYTEAFF. Filled out from reference TRBV18 and TRBJ1-1, the complete variable domain reads NAGVMQNPRHLVRRRGQEARLRCSPMKGHSHVYWYRQLPEEGLKFMVYLQKENIIDESGMPKERFSAEFPKEGPSILRIQQVVRGDSAAYFCASSPTSYLYTEAFFGQGTRLTVV.